The following is a T cell receptor beta chain sequence with its context. Its antigen is unknown. These data come from a study of cytomegalovirus exposure and HLA in healthy donors. The germline V and J ends were trimmed by 2 bases and 4 bases, with 10 bases remaining between them. In germline, CDR1 is SGHRS, CDR2 YFSETQ. The CDR3 covers 13 residues. Profiled with immunoSEQ multiplex PCR; TCRdb holds only in-frame clones, not every one. The data contain about 170,000 clones, roughly 86% of them seen just once; the ten biggest clones take up approximately 2.5%. Regarding the study as a whole: A later analysis found first-cohort TCR clusters tended to co-occur in the roughly 120 validation repertoires.

The rearrangement joins TRBV5-1 to TRBJ2-7; D is ambiguous. The specimen sequenced was PBMCs. The sequence was obtained from a man aged 18 to 30 in good health and CMV-seropositive. In DNA, the CDR3 is TGCGCCAGCAGCTTCTTGGAGACGTACGAGCAGTACTTC. Translated, it gives CASSFLETYEQYF.